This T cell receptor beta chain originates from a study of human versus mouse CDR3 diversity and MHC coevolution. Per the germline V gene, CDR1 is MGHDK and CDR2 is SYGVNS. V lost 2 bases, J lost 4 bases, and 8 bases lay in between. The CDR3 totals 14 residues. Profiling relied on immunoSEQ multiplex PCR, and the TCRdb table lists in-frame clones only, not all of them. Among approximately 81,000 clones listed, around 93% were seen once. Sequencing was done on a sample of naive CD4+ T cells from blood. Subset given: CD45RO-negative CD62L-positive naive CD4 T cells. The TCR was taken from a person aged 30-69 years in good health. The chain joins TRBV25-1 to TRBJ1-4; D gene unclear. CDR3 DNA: TGTGCCAGCAGTGAAATAGGGAGTAATGAAAAACTGTTTTTT. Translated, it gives CASSEIGSNEKLFF.